This T cell receptor beta chain was captured by sequencing in a study of early T cells in non-severe SARS-CoV-2 infection. As for the study in general: Chains were unpaired, as sequencing was done on bulk RNA from unsorted whole blood.

A note on this clonotype: The antigen remains undetermined.

The CDR3 extends over 13 amino acids. Germline V gene sequence: CDR1 SGHTA, CDR2 FQGTGA. V shed 5 bases, J shed 7 bases, and the junction held 5 bases outside the gene matches. Whole-study results and caveats: Matching with VDJdb favored anti-spike CD8 responses (missing private and CD4 specificities).

Attachment of unique molecular identifiers to individual cDNA molecules was performed. From the 5' RACE reads, TCRdb called clonotypes with MiXCR, one entry per CDR3 protein. The sample records around 64,000 distinct CDR3 sequences, approximately 12% being singletons. This TCR was sampled from an adult who was a healthcare worker with PCR-confirmed SARS-CoV-2 infection or an uninfected control (not recorded which). V usage is TRBV7-3 and J usage is TRBJ2-5; TRBD1 agrees at 9 bases. The sequenced material came from whole blood. The CDR3 DNA is TGTGCCAGCAGCAGGGACAGGGAAGCGACCCAGTACTTC. This sequence encodes CASSRDREATQYF. Full variable domain (outside the CDR3, taken from reference TRBV7-3 and TRBJ2-5): GAGVSQTPSNKVTEKGKYVELRCDPISGHTALYWYRQSLGQGPEFLIYFQGTGAADDSGLPNDRFFAVRPEGSVSTLKIQRTERGDSAVYLCASSRDREATQYFGPGTRLLVL.